The 24 T cell receptor beta chains below were found in one sample sequenced in a study of cytomegalovirus exposure and HLA in healthy donors. This PCR relied on a set of 60 Vbeta primers and 13 Jbeta primers. Sequencing used immunoSEQ multiplex PCR; TCRdb keeps in-frame clones, though not all of them. The top ten clones hold approximately 0.63% of a sample with 200,000 to 250,000 clones, 76% of them seen once. Sequenced: PBMCs. The receptors shown here come from a man between 18 and 35 years old in good health and CMV-seronegative.

The V gene is TRBV19, the J gene TRBJ2-7; 7 positions match TRBD1. Germline V CDR1 and CDR2: LNHDA, SQIVND (reference sequence). This CDR3 contains 15 residues. Trimming removed 4 bases from V and 3 bases from J; junction bases left unmatched: 9. The CDR3 spells CASSTRDRNFYEQYF. In DNA form, the CDR3 reads TGTGCCAGTAGTACACGGGACAGAAACTTCTACGAGCAGTACTTC.

The chain carries TRBV29-1 and TRBJ2-1, with D perhaps matching TRBD2 (5 bases). The CDR3 has 11 residues. V was clipped by 2 bases and J by 7 bases, with 6 bases between them. In germline, CDR1 is SQVTM, CDR2 ANQGSEA. The CDR3 loop is CSVELANEQFF. The CDR3 coding sequence is TGCAGCGTTGAACTAGCAAATGAGCAGTTCTTC.

This CDR3 reads CAWSAGTGGSDEQFF. The CDR3 DNA reads TGTGCCTGGAGTGCAGGGACCGGGGGGAGCGATGAGCAGTTCTTC. The genes are TRBV30 and TRBJ2-1; TRBD2 matches 7 bases. CDR3 length: 15 amino acids. Per germline, CDR1 GTSNPN and CDR2 SVGIG (reference sequence). V was clipped by 1 base and J by 8 bases; unmatched bases: 11.

The chain recombines TRBV6-1 with TRBJ1-1; D unresolved. V was shortened by 3 bases and J by 0 bases, with 8 bases between the two germline ends. The CDR3 is made up of 14 amino acids. Germline loops: CDR1 MNHNS, CDR2 SASEGT. The CDR3 sequence is CASSEPVLNTEAFF. In nucleotides, the CDR3 is TGTGCCAGCAGTGAGCCGGTGCTGAACACTGAAGCTTTCTTT.

This chain uses TRBV6-1 with TRBJ2-7; 9 positions match TRBD2. Germline lookup yields CDR1 MNHNS and CDR2 SASEGT. This CDR3 region has 14 residues. With 7 bases clipped from V and 2 bases from J, the junction kept 6 bases outside the gene matches. The CDR3 loop reads CASNEAGGAYEQYF. In nucleotides, the CDR3 is TGTGCCAGCAATGAGGCGGGAGGGGCCTACGAGCAGTACTTC.

The chain is built from TRBV5-4 and TRBJ1-1; D uncertain. The CDR3 covers 15 residues. V was clipped by 4 bases and J by 4 bases, with 17 bases between them. Germline CDR1 and CDR2: SGHNT and YYREEE (reference sequence). DNA for the CDR3: TGTGCCAGCAGCCCTCCTTCCTGGGAGGGCACTGAAGCTTTCTTT. Its protein is CASSPPSWEGTEAFF.

This chain joins TRBV6-1 and TRBJ1-2; no reliable D call. Germline V gene lookup returns CDR1 MNHNS and CDR2 SASEGT. This CDR3 comprises 12 residues. Trimming removed 9 bases at V and 0 bases at J, with 8 bases between. The DNA of the CDR3 is TGTGCCAGTTGGTCAGCTAACTATGGCTACACCTTC. It is translated as CASWSANYGYTF.

The V gene is TRBV5-4, the J gene TRBJ2-2; 12 positions match TRBD2. This CDR3 contains 16 residues. With 4 bases clipped from V and 5 bases from J, the junction kept 6 bases outside the gene matches. CDR1 and CDR2 (germline): SGHNT, YYREEE (reference sequence). CDR3 residues: CASSMTSGSRTGELFF. For the CDR3, the DNA is TGTGCCAGCAGCATGACTAGCGGGAGTAGGACCGGGGAGCTGTTTTTT.

The chain links TRBV6-1 to TRBJ2-1; D is possibly TRBD2 (5 bases). Germline V gene data show CDR1 as MNHNS and CDR2 as SASEGT. This CDR3 region has 15 residues. V dropped 5 bases and J dropped 0 bases, with 11 bases sitting between them. The CDR3 region is CASSLDGLSYNEQFF. CDR3 bases: TGTGCCAGCAGTTTGGACGGACTCTCCTACAATGAGCAGTTCTTC.

This sequence joins TRBV28 and TRBJ1-1; possibly TRBD1 for D (5 bases). The length of the CDR3 is 13 residues. The V and J ends lost 4 bases and 0 bases respectively, with 6 bases between them. Germline-derived CDR1 and CDR2 are MDHEN and SYDVKM. The CDR3 here is CASSSRVNTEAFF. The CDR3 DNA is TGTGCCAGCAGTTCCAGGGTGAACACTGAAGCTTTCTTT.

This sequence joins TRBV10-1 and TRBJ2-1; D not resolved. The CDR3 has 13 residues. Trimming pared 5 bases from V and 5 bases from J, leaving 10 bases between. The germline V gene has CDR1 WNHNN and CDR2 SYGVQD (reference sequence). The CDR3 loop reads CASSPQTNNEQFF. The CDR3, as DNA: TGCGCCAGCAGTCCCCAGACAAACAATGAGCAGTTCTTC.

The V and J genes are TRBV28 and TRBJ2-7, with unresolved D. The germline V gene encodes CDR1 MDHEN and CDR2 SYDVKM. The CDR3 runs 11 residues. Trimming left V 1 base short and J 6 bases short, with 4 bases between. CDR3 residues: CASSLSSEQYF. The CDR3 bases are TGTGCCAGCAGTTTATCTTCCGAGCAGTACTTC.

The chain recombines TRBV5-1 with TRBJ1-5, with 8 bases identical to TRBD1. Germline values: CDR1 SGHRS, CDR2 YFSETQ. V dropped 0 bases and J dropped 2; count of bases not matched to a gene: 4. The CDR3 covers 16 residues. The CDR3 nucleotides read TGCGCCAGCAGCTTGGGACAGGGGTCTGGCAATCAGCCCCAGCATTTT. This sequence encodes CASSLGQGSGNQPQHF.

V is TRBV19 and J is TRBJ1-3; the D gene is possibly TRBD1 (5 bases). Trimming shortened V by 9 bases and J by 0 bases, and 18 bases separated the two germline ends. CDR3 length: 16 residues. Germline V lookup: CDR1 LNHDA, CDR2 SQIVND (reference sequence). Here the CDR3 reads CASKLAGANSGNTIYF. The CDR3 DNA follows: TGTGCCAGCAAATTGGCTGGGGCAAACTCTGGAAACACCATATATTTT. Filled out from reference TRBV19 and TRBJ1-3, the complete variable domain reads DGGITQSPKYLFRKEGQNVTLSCEQNLNHDAMYWYRQDPGQGLRLIYYSQIVNDFQKGDIAEGYSVSREKKESFPLTVTSAQKNPTAFYLCASKLAGANSGNTIYFGEGSWLTVV.

The chain employs TRBV2 and TRBJ2-3; 11 nucleotides align to TRBD2. V shed 7 bases, J shed 4 bases, and the junction held 4 bases outside the gene matches. This CDR3 is built from 14 residues. Germline loops: CDR1 SNHLY, CDR2 FYNNEI. The CDR3 DNA sequence: TGTGCCAGCATAGCGGGAGGGTTCCCAGATACGCAGTATTTT. The encoded protein is CASIAGGFPDTQYF.

This chain links TRBV19 with TRBJ2-3, with TRBD2 identical over 15 bases. Germline loops: CDR1 LNHDA, CDR2 SQIVND (reference sequence). Trimming took 4 bases from V and 4 from J; bases not matched to a gene: 3. The CDR3 has 16 residues. DNA of the CDR3: TGTGCCAGTAGTACGGGACTAGCGGGAGGTGCAGATACGCAGTATTTT. Translated, it gives CASSTGLAGGADTQYF.

V is TRBV11-2 and J is TRBJ2-1, with TRBD2 matching over 7 bases. Germline assignment: CDR1 SGHAT and CDR2 FQNNGV. V shed 4 bases and J 4 bases; nucleotides not matched to a gene: 7. The CDR3 consists of 15 residues. The CDR3 sequence: CASSSVSGPYNEQFF. The CDR3 nucleotides read TGTGCCAGCAGCTCCGTTAGCGGGCCTTACAATGAGCAGTTCTTC. Supplemented by reference TRBV11-2 and TRBJ2-1, the full variable domain reads EAGVAQSPRYKIIEKRQSVAFWCNPISGHATLYWYQQILGQGPKLLIQFQNNGVVDDSQLPKDRFSAERLKGVDSTLKIQPAKLEDSAVYLCASSSVSGPYNEQFFGPGTRLTVL.

This clone was seen only once. V gene TRBV11-2 combines with J gene TRBJ2-1; D is possibly TRBD2 (7 bases). Germline V gene data show CDR1 as SGHAT and CDR2 as FQNNGV. The CDR3 extends over 16 amino acids. The V and J ends lost 8 bases and 8 bases respectively, with 25 bases between them. CDR3 sequence: CASGLRGEGPPDEQFF. Here the CDR3 DNA reads TGTGCCAGCGGCCTTAGGGGGGAGGGGCCCCCTGATGAGCAGTTCTTC.

As to this clone: In the same sample, other DNA sequences code for this CDR3. The chain employs TRBV4-1 and TRBJ2-7, with a tentative D call TRBD1 (6 bases). V was cut by 1 base and J by 1 base, with 11 bases left in between. Germline loops: CDR1 MGHRA, CDR2 YSYEKL. This CDR3 has 15 residues. The CDR3 bases are TGCGCCAGCAGCCAAGGGCAGGGGCCTTCCTACGAGCAGTACTTC. Residues: CASSQGQGPSYEQYF.

This clone was detected only once. The V call is TRBV5-1, the J call TRBJ1-1; D perhaps matches TRBD1 (5 bases). CDR1 is SGHRS and CDR2 is YFSETQ in the germline V gene. V dropped 4 bases and J dropped 0 bases, with 16 bases sitting between them. The CDR3 sequence is 16 residues long. This chain's CDR3 is CASSHPQRGLNTEAFF. CDR3 bases: TGCGCCAGCAGCCACCCACAAAGGGGCCTGAACACTGAAGCTTTCTTT.

V usage is TRBV6-6 and J usage is TRBJ1-1; 8 nucleotides line up with TRBD1. CDR1 is MNHNY, CDR2 SVGAGI, per germline (reference sequence). The trim removed 7 bases at V and 5 bases at J, leaving 12 bases unmatched. This CDR3 has 15 amino acids. The CDR3 protein is CASINTGQGDTEAFF. The DNA of the CDR3 is TGTGCCAGCATTAATACCGGACAGGGAGATACTGAAGCTTTCTTT.

V and J are TRBV5-4 and TRBJ2-7, with 8 bases fitting TRBD2. Per germline, CDR1 SGHNT and CDR2 YYREEE (reference sequence). The V segment lost 0 bases and the J segment 3 bases; nucleotides outside the gene matches: 11. This CDR3 has 17 amino acids. The CDR3 is CASSLAGGERERYEQYF. CDR3 in DNA: TGTGCCAGCAGCTTGGCCGGAGGGGAGCGGGAGCGCTACGAGCAGTACTTC.

This chain joins TRBV18 and TRBJ1-2; no clear D. The CDR3 length is 16 residues. Trimming left V 4 bases short and J 1 base short, with 16 bases between. Germline assignment: CDR1 KGHSH and CDR2 LQKENI. CDR3 nucleotide sequence: TGTGCCAGCTCACGGGAGCACCTTACTCTTAACTATGGCTACACCTTC. Translating it yields CASSREHLTLNYGYTF.

This clone was detected a few times. The chain couples TRBV2 to TRBJ2-1; 12 bases fit TRBD2. From germline, CDR1 is SNHLY and CDR2 FYNNEI. The length of the CDR3 is 15 residues. V shed 4 bases, J shed 6 bases, and the junction held 4 bases outside the gene matches. The CDR3 DNA is TGTGCCAGCAGTGCTGGACTAGCGGGGCCCAATGAGCAGTTCTTC. Protein product: CASSAGLAGPNEQFF.